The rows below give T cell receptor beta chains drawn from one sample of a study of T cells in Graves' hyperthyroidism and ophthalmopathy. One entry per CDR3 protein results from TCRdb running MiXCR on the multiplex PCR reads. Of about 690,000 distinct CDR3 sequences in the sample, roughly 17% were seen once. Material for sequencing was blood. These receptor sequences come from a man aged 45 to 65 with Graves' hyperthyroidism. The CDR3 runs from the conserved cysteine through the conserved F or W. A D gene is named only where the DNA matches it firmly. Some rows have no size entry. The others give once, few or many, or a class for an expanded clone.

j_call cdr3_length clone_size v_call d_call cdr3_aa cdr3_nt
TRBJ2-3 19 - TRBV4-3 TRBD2 CASSQGLAGSGLSTDTQYF TGCGCCAGCAGCCAAGGACTAGCGGGTTCGGGTCTAAGCACAGATACGCAGTATTTT
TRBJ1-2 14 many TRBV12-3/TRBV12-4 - CASSGTNIGLGYTF TGTGCCAGCAGCGGGACAAACATTGGGCTAGGCTACACCTTC
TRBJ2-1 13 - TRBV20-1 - CSAPRGNYNEQFF TGCAGTGCTCCCCGGGGTAACTACAATGAGCAGTTCTTC
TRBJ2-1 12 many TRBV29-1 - CSPTTVYNEQFF TGCAGCCCCACGACTGTGTACAATGAGCAGTTCTTC
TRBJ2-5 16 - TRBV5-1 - CASSLTWATIKETQYF TGCGCCAGCAGCTTGACGTGGGCTACCATTAAAGAGACCCAGTACTTC
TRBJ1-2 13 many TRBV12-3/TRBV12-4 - CASSTIGSRGYTF TGTGCCAGCAGTACGATAGGGTCCCGGGGCTACACCTTC
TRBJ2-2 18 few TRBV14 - CASSPYHGRWRNTGELFF TGTGCCAGCAGCCCCTACCATGGACGTTGGAGGAACACCGGGGAGCTGTTTTTT
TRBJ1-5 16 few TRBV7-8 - CASSLVTESGNQPQHF TGTGCCAGCAGCTTAGTCACAGAATCGGGCAATCAGCCCCAGCATTTT
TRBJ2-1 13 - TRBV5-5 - CASSLEPDNEQFF TGTGCCAGCAGCTTGGAGCCAGACAATGAGCAGTTCTTC
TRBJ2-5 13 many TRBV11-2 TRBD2 CASSLGEGRWRYF TGTGCCAGCAGCTTGGGGGAGGGCCGCTGGCGGTACTTC
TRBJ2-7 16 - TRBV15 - CATSGGGFGSSYEQYF TGTGCCACCAGCGGCGGGGGCTTTGGCAGCTCCTACGAGCAGTACTTC
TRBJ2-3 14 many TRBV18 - CASSRDKTTDTQYF TGTGCCAGCTCACGGGACAAAACCACAGATACGCAGTATTTT
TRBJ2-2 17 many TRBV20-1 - CSASSRAGYRNTGELFF TGCAGTGCTAGTAGTAGGGCGGGATACCGGAACACCGGGGAGCTGTTTTTT
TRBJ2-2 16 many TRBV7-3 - CASSLGSPAYTGELFF TGTGCCAGCAGCTTAGGGTCCCCAGCTTACACCGGGGAGCTGTTTTTT
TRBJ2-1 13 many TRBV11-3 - CASSPGPVEEQFF TGTGCCAGCAGCCCCGGACCTGTTGAGGAGCAGTTCTTC
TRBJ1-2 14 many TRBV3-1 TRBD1 CASSGRQGKDGYTF TGTGCCAGCAGCGGCCGACAGGGGAAAGATGGCTACACCTTC
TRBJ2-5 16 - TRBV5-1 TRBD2 CASSPETSGSWETQYF TGCGCCAGCAGTCCCGAGACTAGCGGGAGTTGGGAGACCCAGTACTTC
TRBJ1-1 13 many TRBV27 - CASSLGGHTEAFF TGTGCCAGCAGTTTAGGGGGGCACACTGAAGCTTTCTTT
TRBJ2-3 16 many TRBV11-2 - CASSLDSETLTDTQYF TGTGCCAGCAGCTTAGACTCAGAGACACTCACAGATACGCAGTATTTT
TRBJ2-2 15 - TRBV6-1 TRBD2 CASRNGLASSGELFF TGTGCCAGCAGGAATGGACTAGCAAGCTCCGGGGAGCTGTTTTTT
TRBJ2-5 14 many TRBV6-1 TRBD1 CASSEDRVRETQYF TGTGCCAGCAGTGAGGACAGGGTGAGAGAGACCCAGTACTTC
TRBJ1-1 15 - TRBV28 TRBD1 CASRSPGQGGTEAFF TGTGCCAGCAGGTCACCGGGACAGGGTGGCACTGAAGCTTTCTTT
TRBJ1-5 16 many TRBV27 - CASSLSPGDSNQPQHF TGTGCCAGCAGTTTAAGCCCAGGGGATAGCAATCAGCCCCAGCATTTT
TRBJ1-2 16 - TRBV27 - CASSFLGPSLVYGYTF TGTGCCAGCAGTTTCCTAGGACCGTCCCTCGTCTATGGCTACACCTTC
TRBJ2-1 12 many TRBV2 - CASSEEIGEQFF TGTGCCAGCAGTGAGGAAATTGGCGAGCAGTTCTTC
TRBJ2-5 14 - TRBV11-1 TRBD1 CASSYDRGGETQYF TGTGCCAGCAGCTACGACAGGGGTGGAGAGACCCAGTACTTC
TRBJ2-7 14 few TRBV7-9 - CASSPRPTSGEQYF TGTGCCAGCAGTCCCCGCCCCACTTCGGGCGAGCAGTACTTC